The entry below describes one T cell receptor beta chain. Its antigen is not identified. The V gene's germline CDR1 is MNHEY and CDR2 SVGAGI. The CDR3 loop spans 12 amino acids. Trimming stripped 7 bases from V and 1 base from J, with 7 bases between. This specimen comes from a study of cytomegalovirus exposure and HLA in healthy donors. General study findings and limits: Later analysis showed most CMV-associated TCR beta chains appearing HLA-restricted. With high specificity and sensitivity, the classifier reportedly diagnosed cytomegalovirus status. A later analysis linked some 18,000 TCR beta sequences to HLA alleles at 0.05 false discovery rate.

A multiplex PCR was run with 60 Vbeta primers and 13 Jbeta primers. Original data processing: In a later analysis, around 10 million of about 80 million unique beta chains occurred in at least two donors. The data were produced by immunoSEQ multiplex PCR, yet TCRdb's version contains in-frame clones alone and is incomplete. Clone size and the V and J calls come from that table; the DNA yielded D and trimming. The table lists 130,000 to 150,000 clones, roughly 70% of them singletons. The receptor's source is a man aged 18 to 29 in good health and CMV-seropositive. The chain combines TRBV6-5 with TRBJ1-2, with D unresolved. Sample: PBMCs. The CDR3 reads CASMRVNYGYTF. DNA of the CDR3: TGTGCCAGCATGCGGGTTAACTATGGCTACACCTTC.